The 5 T cell receptor beta chains presented below share a single source sample, sequenced in a study of blood T cell repertoires in COVID-19. The table came from immunoSEQ multiplex PCR; TCRdb's copy has only in-frame clones and leaves some out. The sample lists about 250,000 clones; approximately 90% were seen once. Material for sequencing was peripheral blood. The source of these receptors is a woman aged 25 to 39 with COVID-19, enrolled during active disease.

This chain joins TRBV12-5 and TRBJ2-2, with D unresolved. This CDR3 is 14 amino acids long. V was pared by 5 bases and J by 3 bases, with 10 bases between. The germline gives CDR1 LGHNT, CDR2 FRNRAP. As DNA, the CDR3 is TGTGCTAGTGGTCCTGACATATACACCGGGGAGCTGTTTTTT. Translation: CASGPDIYTGELFF.

The V gene is TRBV10-2, the J gene TRBJ2-1; 7 bases are shared with TRBD1. In germline, CDR1 is WSHSY, CDR2 SAAADI. CDR3 length: 16 residues. The junction had 6 bases not matched to a gene; V was cut back by 4 bases and J by 0 bases. The CDR3 loop reads CASSGPTGLSYNEQFF. The CDR3 DNA is TGCGCCAGCAGTGGCCCGACAGGGCTCTCCTACAATGAGCAGTTCTTC.

The chain uses TRBV20-1 and TRBJ1-3, with D perhaps TRBD1 (5 bases). The length of the CDR3 is 15 residues. Looked up from germline, CDR1 is DFQATT and CDR2 is SNEGSKA (reference sequence). Trimming cost V 3 bases and J 0 bases, with 12 bases left between them. CDR3 sequence: CSASTSGNSGNTIYF. Written as DNA, the CDR3 is TGCAGTGCTAGTACGTCAGGGAACTCTGGAAACACCATATATTTT.

The gene calls are TRBV15 and TRBJ1-6; TRBD1 aligns across 8 bases. The germline CDR1 and CDR2 sequences are LNHNV and YYDKDF (reference sequence). The ends lost 8 bases at V and 7 bases at J; junction bases unmatched: 1. The CDR3 sequence is 12 residues long. The CDR3 here is CATGTGNSPLHF. The DNA for the CDR3 is TGTGCCACCGGGACAGGAAATTCACCCCTCCACTTT.

V is TRBV4-1 and J is TRBJ2-3; tentative D call: TRBD2 (5 bases). This CDR3 is 18 amino acids long. Trimming stripped 3 bases from V and 0 bases from J, with 19 bases between. Germline V lookup: CDR1 MGHRA, CDR2 YSYEKL. The CDR3 sequence is CASSQPLLYRGSTDTQYF. The CDR3 DNA follows: TGCGCCAGCAGCCAGCCCCTGCTTTACCGGGGAAGCACAGATACGCAGTATTTT.